These 10 T cell receptor beta chains originate from one sample sequenced in a study of T cell repertoires in cytomegalovirus infection. Via MiXCR, TCRdb re-called the reads, giving one row per CDR3 protein. The data hold about 260,000 distinct CDR3 sequences, with roughly 15% observed a single time. The sequenced material came from PBMCs. The receptor set was obtained from a human donor in good health (CMV status not recorded). Some clones in this sample may be carry-over from other donors' samples.

This clonotype came up a few times. CDR3 residues: CASSSGTPLTNYGYTF. CDR3 bases: TGTGCCAGCAGTTCCGGGACACCGCTTACTAACTATGGCTACACCTTC. The chain links TRBV28 to TRBJ1-2; D is perhaps TRBD1 (6 bases). This CDR3 has 16 amino acids. Germline CDR1 and CDR2: MDHEN and SYDVKM. V was trimmed by 4 bases and J by 0 bases, leaving 15 bases between them.

This rearrangement joins TRBV5-1 to TRBJ1-1, with D possibly matching TRBD1 (6 bases). Looked up from germline, CDR1 is SGHRS and CDR2 is YFSETQ. The V end lost 4 bases, the J end lost 1 base, and 14 bases lay between the germline ends. The CDR3 length is 15 residues. CDR3 coding DNA: TGCGCCAGCAGCCTGAGGGGGGAAACGAACACTGAAGCTTTCTTT. This codes for CASSLRGETNTEAFF.

The rearrangement joins TRBV7-2 to TRBJ2-5, with TRBD2 matching over 16 bases. Germline CDR1 reads SGHTA; CDR2 reads FQGNSA. The length of the CDR3 is 18 residues. With 5 bases clipped from V and 3 bases from J, the junction kept 9 bases outside the gene matches. CDR3 sequence: CASSRSSGTSGREETQYF. CDR3 nucleotides: TGTGCCAGCAGCCGCTCATCCGGGACTAGCGGGAGGGAAGAGACCCAGTACTTC. The variable domain in full, completed from reference TRBV7-2 and TRBJ2-5, reads GAGVSQSPSNKVTEKGKDVELRCDPISGHTALYWYRQSLGQGLEFLIYFQGNSAPDKSGLPSDRFSAERTGGSVSTLTIQRTQQEDSAVYLCASSRSSGTSGREETQYFGPGTRLLVL.

This clonotype was counted at least ten times. J is TRBJ2-3 and V is TRBV5-4, with 8 nucleotides matching TRBD2. From germline, CDR1 is SGHNT and CDR2 YYREEE (reference sequence). V lost 4 bases and J lost 5; bases outside the gene matches: 9. The CDR3 spans 15 residues. CDR3 residues: CASSNKRGPGDTQYF. Here the CDR3 DNA reads TGTGCCAGCAGCAATAAGCGGGGGCCGGGAGATACGCAGTATTTT.

In this sample, this clonotype turned up many times. This rearrangement joins TRBV7-3 to TRBJ2-1, with TRBD1 matching 7 bases. CDR1 is SGHTA, CDR2 FQGTGA, per germline. The CDR3 has 16 amino acids. Trimming cost V 6 bases and J 2 bases; bases outside gene matches: 10. In DNA, the CDR3 is TGTGCCAGCAGTCCGCACAGGGGACCCCCCTACAATGAGCAGTTCTTC. Residues: CASSPHRGPPYNEQFF. Full variable domain (missing parts from reference TRBV7-3 and TRBJ2-1): GAGVSQTPSNKVTEKGKYVELRCDPISGHTALYWYRQSLGQGPEFLIYFQGTGAADDSGLPNDRFFAVRPEGSVSTLKIQRTERGDSAVYLCASSPHRGPPYNEQFFGPGTRLTVL.

CDR3 nucleotide sequence: TGTGCCAGCAGCGTAAGTACGAGAGACTATGGCTACACCTTC. Amino acids: CASSVSTRDYGYTF. The gene calls are TRBV9 and TRBJ1-2; D not certain. Germline CDR1 is SGDLS and CDR2 is YYNGEE. V was clipped by 1 base and J by 3 bases, with 10 bases between them. CDR3 length equals 14 residues.

This clonotype was counted ten times or more. The chain links TRBV7-8 to TRBJ2-7; possibly TRBD1 for D (6 bases). V was clipped by 6 bases and J by 3 bases, with 18 bases between them. This CDR3 spans 15 amino acids. Germline V gene sequence: CDR1 SGHVS, CDR2 FQNEAQ. The CDR3: CASSFLDSSFYEQYF. CDR3 DNA: TGTGCCAGCAGTTTCCTGGACAGTTCATTCTACGAGCAGTACTTC. Together with reference TRBV7-8 and TRBJ2-7, the CDR3 gives the full variable domain: GAGVSQSPRYKVAKRGQDVALRCDPISGHVSLFWYQQALGQGPEFLTYFQNEAQLDKSGLPSDRFFAERPEGSVSTLKIQRTQQEDSAVYLCASSFLDSSFYEQYFGPGTRLTVT.

The CDR3 sequence is CASSELEGRGAGELFF. DNA for the CDR3: TGTGCCAGCAGTGAATTGGAGGGGAGGGGAGCCGGGGAGCTGTTTTTT. The genes are TRBV25-1 and TRBJ2-2; 7 bases line up with TRBD2. This CDR3 spans 16 amino acids. CDR1 and CDR2 (germline): MGHDK, SYGVNS. V trimming: 1 base; J trimming: 6 bases; junction bases outside the gene matches: 8.

This clonotype showed up many times. The chain recombines TRBV11-2 with TRBJ2-7, with 7 bases identical to TRBD2. CDR1 and CDR2 from the germline V gene are SGHAT and FQNNGV. This CDR3 has 15 residues. Trimming took 1 base from V and 2 from J; bases not matched to a gene: 5. The CDR3 is CASSLGLAAPYEQYF. As DNA, the CDR3 is TGTGCCAGCAGCTTAGGGCTAGCGGCGCCCTACGAGCAGTACTTC. The full variable domain, completed using reference TRBV11-2 and TRBJ2-7, is EAGVAQSPRYKIIEKRQSVAFWCNPISGHATLYWYQQILGQGPKLLIQFQNNGVVDDSQLPKDRFSAERLKGVDSTLKIQPAKLEDSAVYLCASSLGLAAPYEQYFGPGTRLTVT.

V gene TRBV4-1 combines with J gene TRBJ2-5; 9 bases match TRBD1. The CDR3 has 16 residues. V lost 4 bases, J lost 7 bases, and 13 bases stayed unmatched. Germline CDR1 MGHRA, CDR2 YSYEKL. CDR3 nucleotides: TGCGCCAGCAGCCCCGTCCCGGGACAGGGATCGGGGACCCAGTACTTC. Translating gives CASSPVPGQGSGTQYF.